This TCR beta chain was found in a study of T cell repertoires in cytomegalovirus infection. Across the whole study: Based on public TCR beta signatures, there were indications of CMV infection and of a matching HLA type.

TCRdb processed the reads anew with MiXCR; each CDR3 protein has one entry. The sample comprises under 800,000 distinct CDR3 sequences, approximately 25% of which are singletons, and 8% rests with the top ten. Note on this clonotype: The junction departs from germline at one end; a sequencing error may be responsible.

The sample was CD8+ T cells from PBMCs. The source of this sequence is a human donor in good health (CMV status not recorded). Some clones in this sample may be carry-over from other donors' samples.

CDR3 sequence (DNA): TGTGCCAACTCACCGCCTAGACAGGGTCGGAAGGATCAGCCCCAGCATTTT. This codes for CANSPPRQGRKDQPQHF. The rearrangement links TRBV18 to TRBJ1-5, with 7 bases aligning to TRBD1. CDR1 is KGHSH, CDR2 LQKENI, per germline. The CDR3 spans 17 residues. The entire variable domain, with the rest obtained from reference TRBV18 and TRBJ1-5, is as follows: NAGVMQNPRHLVRRRGQEARLRCSPMKGHSHVYWYRQLPEEGLKFMVYLQKENIIDESGMPKERFSAEFPKEGPSILRIQQVVRGDSAAYFCANSPPRQGRKDQPQHFGDGTRLSIL.